This T cell receptor beta chain was recorded in a study of T cells after yellow fever vaccination. On the study more broadly: Preparation of the low-cell-number fractions used SMART-Seq v4 Ultra Low Input.

TCRdb independently ran MiXCR on the 5' RACE reads; one entry per CDR3 protein. The repertoire includes approximately 330,000 distinct CDR3 sequences, roughly 4.3% of them detected once, and roughly 24% sits in the top ten. Findings and caveats of the study: When the response was secondary, it was weaker but reached its peak faster, day 5 versus 15. Post-booster reappearance was seen for most primary-vaccination clones (about 96% CD4, roughly 86% CD8). Overall, a small share of clonotypes was seen in both CD4 and CD8 compartments.

This CDR3 is built from 15 residues. V trimming: 5 bases; J trimming: 1 base; junction bases outside the gene matches: 7. This clonotype has ten or more counts. As yet, its antigen is unknown. Source: PBMCs, taken 5 days after the yellow fever booster vaccination. The rearrangement links TRBV12-3 or TRBV12-4 to TRBJ1-1; 7 nucleotides align to TRBD1. This receptor was identified in a man between 18 and 35 years old who received the YFV17D yellow fever vaccine. DNA for the CDR3: TGTGCCAGCAGTCCAACACAGGGGAGGAACACTGAAGCTTTCTTT. Its protein is CASSPTQGRNTEAFF.